The 13 T cell receptor beta chains below all came from one sample that was sequenced in a study of blood T cell repertoires in COVID-19. The table came from immunoSEQ multiplex PCR; TCRdb's copy has only in-frame clones and leaves some out. The sample has some 400,000 clones; 80% to 90% are singletons. The sample comprised peripheral blood. The receptors here all came from a woman between 55 and 75 years old with COVID-19, enrolled during active disease.

This chain connects TRBV6-6 to TRBJ1-2; weak D call: TRBD1 (6 bases). Germline V lookup: CDR1 MNHNY, CDR2 SVGAGI (reference sequence). Deletions cut 5 bases from V and 4 bases from J, with 17 bases between. The CDR3 is 15 residues long. The CDR3 region is CASSPGQGRVYGYTF. CDR3 DNA: TGTGCCAGCAGTCCCGGGCAGGGGAGGGTCTATGGCTACACCTTC.

The chain uses TRBV27 and TRBJ1-6; 10 bases line up with TRBD1. J was trimmed by 2 bases and V by 3 bases; bases with no gene match: 13. The CDR3 extends over 20 amino acids. Germline V gene data show CDR1 as MNHEY and CDR2 as SMNVEV (reference sequence). CDR3 region: CASSFGTGALPGPYNSPLHF. Written as DNA, the CDR3 is TGTGCCAGCAGTTTTGGGACAGGGGCACTACCCGGTCCCTATAATTCACCCCTCCACTTT.

This sequence joins TRBV18 and TRBJ2-3, with a tentative D call TRBD2 (7 bases). The V and J ends lost 3 bases and 2 bases respectively, with 12 bases between them. Per the germline V gene, CDR1 is KGHSH and CDR2 is LQKENI. This CDR3 has 15 residues. The CDR3 is CASSPRRGPTDTQYF. CDR3 nucleotide sequence: TGTGCCAGCTCACCGAGGCGGGGGCCCACAGATACGCAGTATTTT.

The chain uses TRBV19 and TRBJ1-5; the D gene is possibly TRBD1 (5 bases). Germline V gives CDR1 LNHDA, CDR2 SQIVND (reference sequence). The CDR3 sequence is 12 residues long. Trimming pared 6 bases from V and 7 bases from J, leaving 10 bases between. The CDR3 DNA follows: TGTGCCAGTAGATCTCAGGGACAGCCCCAGCATTTT. It translates to CASRSQGQPQHF.

The rearrangement uses TRBV7-2 and TRBJ2-5; a weak D match, TRBD2 (5 bases). This CDR3 has 14 amino acids. Germline V lookup: CDR1 SGHTA, CDR2 FQGNSA. Deletions cut 0 bases from V and 4 bases from J, with 9 bases between. CDR3 DNA sequence: TGTGCCAGCAGCTTAGCGGGCGGGTTAGAGACCCAGTACTTC. Translated, it gives CASSLAGGLETQYF. The full variable domain, rest sourced from reference TRBV7-2 and TRBJ2-5, is GAGVSQSPSNKVTEKGKDVELRCDPISGHTALYWYRQSLGQGLEFLIYFQGNSAPDKSGLPSDRFSAERTGGSVSTLTIQRTQQEDSAVYLCASSLAGGLETQYFGPGTRLLVL.

The V gene is TRBV7-2, the J gene TRBJ2-1, with 12 bases lining up with TRBD2. After removal of 0 bases from V and 5 bases from J, the junction contained 5 bases not matched to a gene. CDR3 size: 17 residues. Germline CDR1 and CDR2: SGHTA and FQGNSA. CDR3 nucleotide sequence: TGTGCCAGCAGCTTAGCGTCCCTAGCGGGGGGGAACAATGAGCAGTTCTTC. It encodes CASSLASLAGGNNEQFF.

V and J are TRBV2 and TRBJ1-2, with TRBD1 matching over 7 bases. After removal of 2 bases from V and 1 base from J, the junction contained 10 bases not matched to a gene. The germline V gene encodes CDR1 SNHLY and CDR2 FYNNEI. The CDR3 runs 17 residues. The CDR3 protein is CASSEKRGPSRNYGYTF. In nucleotides, the CDR3 is TGTGCCAGCAGTGAAAAGAGGGGGCCGTCCCGTAACTATGGCTACACCTTC.

This clone appeared a single time. This rearrangement joins TRBV3-1 (or the pseudogene TRBV3-2) to TRBJ1-1, with 7 bases fitting TRBD1. Germline V gene sequence: CDR1 LGHDT, CDR2 YNNKEL (reference sequence). The CDR3 sequence is 15 residues long. J lost 5 bases, V lost 1 base, and 7 bases had no gene match. CDR3 nucleotides: TGTGCCAGCAGCCAAGCGGGACAGTTCTTTACTGAAGCTTTCTTT. Translated: CASSQAGQFFTEAFF.

This clone was found once. V gene TRBV9 combines with J gene TRBJ2-1, with 10 nucleotides matching TRBD2. V gave up 5 bases and J gave up 3 bases; unmatched junction bases: 11. This CDR3 has 17 amino acids. Germline V gene data show CDR1 as SGDLS and CDR2 as YYNGEE. CDR3 DNA sequence: TGTGCCAGCAGTCTTACTAGGGGACTAGCGAACTACAATGAGCAGTTCTTC. It translates to CASSLTRGLANYNEQFF.

The chain uses TRBV9 and TRBJ2-5, with 9 nucleotides matching TRBD1. With 2 bases clipped from V and 7 bases from J, the junction kept 6 bases outside the gene matches. Germline V gene lookup returns CDR1 SGDLS and CDR2 YYNGEE. This CDR3 is built from 14 residues. In nucleotides, the CDR3 is TGTGCCAGCAGCGTGACAGGGGGAGGGATGACCCAGTACTTC. This gives the protein CASSVTGGGMTQYF.

The chain recombines TRBV9 with TRBJ1-2; 9 bases are a match to TRBD1. This CDR3 contains 16 residues. Germline V gives CDR1 SGDLS, CDR2 YYNGEE. Losses at the gene ends were 4 bases for V and 4 bases for J; bases not matched to a gene: 11. The CDR3 here is CASSSEDRGRSYGYTF. In DNA, the CDR3 is TGTGCCAGCAGCTCCGAGGACAGGGGCCGTTCCTATGGCTACACCTTC.

The count of this clone is one. V usage is TRBV19 and J usage is TRBJ2-6; D is possibly TRBD1 (5 bases). This CDR3 is 15 amino acids long. With 3 bases removed from V and 2 bases from J, the gap between germline ends came to 8 bases. Germline assignment: CDR1 LNHDA and CDR2 SQIVND (reference sequence). The CDR3 DNA sequence: TGTGCCAGTAGTATTTTGACAGCTGGGGCCAACGTCCTGACTTTC. This translates into CASSILTAGANVLTF.

CDR3 in amino acids: CARNTGGPPNYGYTF. The CDR3 bases are TGCGCCAGAAATACCGGGGGGCCTCCTAACTATGGCTACACCTTC. J is TRBJ1-2 and V is TRBV23-1; TRBD1 is a possible D gene (6 bases). TRBV23-1 is designated an ORF whose function remains uncertain. CDR3 length: 15 amino acids. The V and J ends lost 9 bases and 0 bases respectively, with 17 bases between them.